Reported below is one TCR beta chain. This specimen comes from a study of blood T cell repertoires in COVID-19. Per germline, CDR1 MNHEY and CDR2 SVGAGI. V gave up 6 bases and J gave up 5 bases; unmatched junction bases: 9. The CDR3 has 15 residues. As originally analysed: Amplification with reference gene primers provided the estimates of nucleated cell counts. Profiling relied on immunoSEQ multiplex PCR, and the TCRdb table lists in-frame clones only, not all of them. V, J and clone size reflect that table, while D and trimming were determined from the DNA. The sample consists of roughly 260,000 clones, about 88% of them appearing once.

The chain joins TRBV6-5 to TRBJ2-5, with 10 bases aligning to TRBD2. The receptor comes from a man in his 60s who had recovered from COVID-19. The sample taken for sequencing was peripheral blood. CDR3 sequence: CASRSSGGPGETQYF. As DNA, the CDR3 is TGTGCCAGCAGATCTAGCGGGGGACCGGGGGAGACCCAGTACTTC.